Included here is one T cell receptor (beta chain) sequence, with context. The CDR3 loop spans 16 amino acids. The germline V gene has CDR1 LNHDA and CDR2 SQIVND (reference sequence). Germline trimming cut 5 bases from V and 3 bases from J; bases unmatched to any gene: 8. Primers included in the PCR were 60 Vbeta and 13 Jbeta primers. Sequenced by immunoSEQ multiplex PCR; TCRdb stores in-frame clones only, minus some. The repertoire includes 150,000 to 200,000 clones, roughly 80% of them detected once, and approximately 5.4% sits in the top ten. This entry comes from a study of cytomegalovirus exposure and HLA in healthy donors.

The TCR comes from a woman between 25 and 40 years old in good health and CMV-seropositive. The chain is built from TRBV19 and TRBJ2-4; TRBD1 matches at 9 bases. Specimen: PBMCs. This CDR3 reads CASSEVTGGGKNIQYF. The CDR3 nucleotides are TGTGCCAGTAGTGAAGTTACAGGGGGCGGCAAAAACATTCAGTACTTC.